The clone carrying this T cell receptor (beta chain) was observed many times. The data derive from a study of tumor-infiltrating lymphocytes in primary liver carcinoma. The wider study: The five patients, who were men and women, ranged in age from 30 to 69 years. Per sample, productive TCRbeta reads numbered roughly 3.5 to 8 million, similar across tissue types.

With roughly 0.5 ug total RNA as template and a constant-region primer, TCR beta cDNA was made. Libraries for TCR beta were built through three nested multiplex PCR rounds, which together made up a slightly modified ARM-PCR procedure. TRBV1-TRBV30 forward primers and a C-beta reverse primer were used in the first two PCR rounds, which each ran for approximately 11 cycles. From the multiplex PCR reads, TCRdb called clonotypes with MiXCR, one entry per CDR3 protein. The sample holds 60,000 or so distinct CDR3 sequences, 55% to 75% seen once. Co-extraction of RNA and DNA was performed on 20-30 mg of unsorted bulk tissue. Every tumor sample analyzed contained over 85% viable tumor cells. Germline CDR1 reads WSHSY; CDR2 reads SAAADI. V was trimmed by 4 bases and J by 7 bases, leaving 13 bases between them. The CDR3 spans 14 residues.

This chain joins TRBV10-2 and TRBJ2-2; no clear D gene. The TCR sequence derives from a middle-aged man with primary liver carcinoma and hepatitis B virus infection. The specimen was liver tumor tissue from sampling region 2. Subset noted: tumor region T2, inferior pole. CDR3 residues: CASSVVGSSGELFF. As DNA, the CDR3 is TGCGCCAGCAGTGTTGTAGGATCAAGCGGGGAGCTGTTTTTT.